The 21 T cell receptor beta chains listed next were all sequenced from one sample in a study of breast tumors, draining lymph nodes, adjacent tissues. TCRdb processed the multiplex PCR reads anew with MiXCR; each CDR3 protein has one entry. The table records under 150,000 distinct CDR3 sequences, approximately 22% of them present only once. The lymph nodes were axillary draining lymph nodes from breast cancer patients. The sequencing sample was made of axillary lymph node tissue. The receptors come from a female donor with breast cancer. Some clones in this sample may be carry-over from other donors' samples.

As concerns this clonotype: A much larger clone sits a single nucleotide away, making a read error possible. The chain employs TRBV19 and TRBJ2-1, with D possibly being TRBD2 (5 bases). Germline V gene sequence: CDR1 LNHDA, CDR2 SQIVND (reference sequence). The CDR3 covers 14 residues. The CDR3: CANSVSASSHEQFF. CDR3 bases: TGTGCCAATAGTGTTAGCGCCTCCTCCCATGAGCAGTTCTTC.

This clonotype was picked up many times. V and J are TRBV11-2 and TRBJ2-3, with D possibly being TRBD2 (5 bases). This CDR3 spans 14 amino acids. Per germline, CDR1 SGHAT and CDR2 FQNNGV. V was trimmed by 1 base and J by 2 bases, leaving 7 bases between them. CDR3 DNA sequence: TGTGCCAGCAGCTTAGGAGGGCTCACAGATACGCAGTATTTT. This gives the protein CASSLGGLTDTQYF.

Concerning this clonotype: This could be a read error, since a much larger clone is one nucleotide away. CDR3 protein: CASRQVGHLKYYNEQFF. CDR3 DNA sequence: TGTGCCAGCAGGCAAGTGGGACACTTGAAGTACTACAATGAGCAGTTCTTC. The chain is built from TRBV3-1 and TRBJ2-1; D possibly corresponds to TRBD1 (6 bases). Germline values: CDR1 LGHDT, CDR2 YNNKEL (reference sequence). The CDR3 is made up of 17 amino acids.

V is TRBV10-3 and J is TRBJ1-1; TRBD1 matches 8 bases. Unmatched junction bases numbered 0, after V lost 0 bases and J lost 3 bases. Germline V gene lookup returns CDR1 ENHRY and CDR2 SYGVKD. CDR3 length equals 14 residues. In DNA form, the CDR3 reads TGTGCCATCAGTGAGTCGACAGGGGACACTGAAGCTTTCTTT. Amino acid sequence: CAISESTGDTEAFF.

Comments on this clonotype: A read error may explain this, as a much larger clone is one base away. The chain recombines TRBV7-3 with TRBJ2-1; 7 bases line up with TRBD2. Losses at the gene ends were 3 bases for V and 3 bases for J; bases not matched to a gene: 5. CDR3 length: 15 residues. Germline values: CDR1 SGHTA, CDR2 FQGTGA. CDR3 loop: CASSFDSGRYNEQFF. CDR3 DNA: TGTGCCAGCAGCTTTGATAGCGGGCGCTACAATGAGCAGTTCTTC.

Many counts were recorded for this clonotype. The rearrangement links TRBV19 to TRBJ2-2, with D unclear. Germline V gene data show CDR1 as LNHDA and CDR2 as SQIVND (reference sequence). There are 15 residues in the CDR3. With 0 bases removed from V and 5 bases from J, the gap between germline ends came to 10 bases. The CDR3 sequence: CASSIDATSTGELFF. DNA of the CDR3: TGTGCCAGTAGTATAGATGCGACCTCAACCGGGGAGCTGTTTTTT.

This clonotype has a count of ten or more. The gene calls are TRBV20-1 and TRBJ2-7; 10 bases match TRBD1. The CDR3 covers 15 residues. Unmatched junction bases numbered 8, after V lost 1 base and J lost 5 bases. The V gene's germline CDR1 is DFQATT and CDR2 SNEGSKA (reference sequence). The CDR3 DNA is TGCAGTGCTAGAGCCCCCGGACAGGGGGGAAACGAGCAGTACTTC. Amino acids: CSARAPGQGGNEQYF.

This clonotype appeared a few times. The rearrangement uses TRBV14 and TRBJ1-2, with D possibly being TRBD1 (5 bases). V lost 0 bases to trimming and J lost 7 bases, with 15 bases between them. Germline assignment: CDR1 SGHDN and CDR2 FVKESK. The CDR3 loop spans 15 amino acids. The CDR3 spells CASSQETGGACGYTF. The CDR3 nucleotides are TGTGCCAGCAGCCAAGAAACAGGTGGGGCCTGTGGCTACACCTTC. Looking up the rest from reference TRBV14 and TRBJ1-2 gives the full variable domain: EAGVTQFPSHSVIEKGQTVTLRCDPISGHDNLYWYRRVMGKEIKFLLHFVKESKQDESGMPNNRFLAERTGGTYSTLKVQPAELEDSGVYFCASSQETGGACGYTFGSGTRLTVV.

This clonotype was picked up many times. The rearrangement uses TRBV7-9 and TRBJ2-5, with D perhaps matching TRBD1 (6 bases). This CDR3 is built from 15 residues. From germline, CDR1 is SEHNR and CDR2 FQNEAQ (reference sequence). V lost 1 base to trimming and J lost 1 base, with 10 bases between them. CDR3 in amino acids: CASSLDGRGQETQYF. CDR3 DNA sequence: TGTGCCAGCAGCTTAGATGGCAGGGGCCAAGAGACCCAGTACTTC. The full variable domain, in which reference TRBV7-9 and TRBJ2-5 provide the parts outside the CDR3, is DTGVSQNPRHKITKRGQNVTFRCDPISEHNRLYWYRQTLGQGPEFLTYFQNEAQLEKSRLLSDRFSAERPKGSFSTLEIQRTEQGDSAMYLCASSLDGRGQETQYFGPGTRLLVL.

For this clonotype: A much larger clone lies a single base off, so this may be a read error. CDR3 nucleotide sequence: TGCGCCAGCAGCTCGAATATAGGCTGCGAGCAGTACTTC. Residues: CASSSNIGCEQYF. The V gene is TRBV5-1, the J gene TRBJ2-7; the D is unclear. V lost 3 bases and J lost 6, with 13 bases in between. The CDR3 is 13 amino acids. Germline lookup yields CDR1 SGHRS and CDR2 YFSETQ.

This clonotype showed up many times. The chain carries TRBV6-4 and TRBJ1-2, with D perhaps matching TRBD1 (5 bases). Germline V lookup: CDR1 MRHNA, CDR2 SNTAGT. This CDR3 is built from 13 residues. Trimming removed 7 bases at V and 2 bases at J, with 11 bases between. The CDR3 bases are TGTGCCAGCACGGGGGTACCAAACTATGGCTACACCTTC. Translated: CASTGVPNYGYTF.

V and J are TRBV28 and TRBJ2-3; TRBD1 might be the D (6 bases). This CDR3 has 14 amino acids. Germline lookup yields CDR1 MDHEN and CDR2 SYDVKM. The V end lost 5 bases, the J end lost 6 bases, and 15 bases lay between the germline ends. CDR3 bases: TGTGCCAGCAGTGCCTCAGGGGTTCGGGATACGCAGTATTTT. Encoded protein: CASSASGVRDTQYF.

A remark on this clonotype: A read error may be the cause here, since a much bigger clone is one base away. V and J are TRBV19 and TRBJ2-2; weak D call: TRBD2 (6 bases). CDR1 is LNHDA and CDR2 is SQIVND in the germline V gene (reference sequence). CDR3 length: 15 amino acids. Trimming took 6 bases from V and 3 from J, leaving 14 bases between them. The CDR3 region has the DNA TGTGCCAGTAGAAGATCGGGACTTTACACCGGGGAGCTGTTTTTT. The encoded protein is CASRRSGLYTGELFF.

The table lists this clonotype with many counts. The chain employs TRBV19 and TRBJ2-3, with 8 positions matching TRBD1. With 7 bases clipped from V and 1 base from J, the junction kept 10 bases outside the gene matches. CDR1 and CDR2 (germline): LNHDA, SQIVND (reference sequence). The CDR3 runs 16 residues. In nucleotides, the CDR3 is TGTGCCAGTACTCAAAACACGGGACAGGGCACAGATACGCAGTATTTT. It is translated as CASTQNTGQGTDTQYF. Combining the CDR3 with reference TRBV19 and TRBJ2-3 gives the whole variable domain DGGITQSPKYLFRKEGQNVTLSCEQNLNHDAMYWYRQDPGQGLRLIYYSQIVNDFQKGDIAEGYSVSREKKESFPLTVTSAQKNPTAFYLCASTQNTGQGTDTQYFGPGTRLTVL.

This clonotype was seen many times. The chain joins TRBV28 to TRBJ2-1; 11 nucleotides align to TRBD2. This CDR3 region has 15 residues. The trim removed 4 bases at V and 1 base at J, leaving 0 bases unmatched. From germline, CDR1 is MDHEN and CDR2 SYDVKM. CDR3 protein: CASSSSGRSYNEQFF. CDR3 sequence (DNA): TGTGCCAGCAGTTCTAGCGGGAGGTCCTACAATGAGCAGTTCTTC.

The chain couples TRBV5-6 to TRBJ2-5; 12 bases match TRBD2. Germline V gene data show CDR1 as SGHDT and CDR2 as YYEEEE. V lost 3 bases and J lost 5; bases outside the gene matches: 8. The CDR3 extends over 16 amino acids. CDR3: CASSSQTSGSFETQYF. The CDR3 DNA reads as TGTGCCAGCAGCTCCCAGACTAGCGGGAGTTTTGAGACCCAGTACTTC.

This clonotype was seen ten or more times. The genes are TRBV7-3 and TRBJ2-2, with 8 bases matching TRBD1. The CDR3 loop spans 16 amino acids. The germline CDR1 and CDR2 sequences are SGHTA and FQGTGA. With V trimmed by 4 bases and J by 8 bases, 12 bases remained unmatched. The CDR3 spells CASSSSRQGREGELFF. Here the CDR3 DNA reads TGTGCCAGCAGCTCCTCCCGACAGGGGCGCGAGGGGGAGCTGTTTTTT.

This clonotype showed up many times. CDR3 bases: TGCAGCGGGTTAGGGACAGGTAATAAAGCTAGGAATGAGCAGTTCTTC. Translating gives CSGLGTGNKARNEQFF. The chain has TRBV29-1 and TRBJ2-1, with 8 bases lining up with TRBD1. V lost 7 bases and J lost 7; bases outside the gene matches: 18. Germline-derived CDR1 and CDR2 are SQVTM and ANQGSEA. This CDR3 contains 16 residues.

At least ten counts were recorded for this clonotype. The rearrangement links TRBV2 to TRBJ2-7; 13 bases are shared with TRBD2. V shed 6 bases and J 8 bases; nucleotides not matched to a gene: 7. The CDR3 sequence is 14 residues long. Germline V CDR1 and CDR2: SNHLY, FYNNEI. The CDR3 DNA is TGTGCCAGCAGGCCGGGACTAGCGGGATCTAAGCAGTACTTC. Translating gives CASRPGLAGSKQYF.

To note about this clonotype: The germline gene is not matched at one end of the junction; a read error may be the cause. The rearrangement links TRBV19 to TRBJ2-2, with TRBD1 matching 8 bases. This CDR3 comprises 15 residues. Germline assignment: CDR1 LNHDA and CDR2 SQIVND (reference sequence). CDR3 DNA sequence: TGTGCCAGTTGTATAGAGACAGGGGAGACCGGGGAGCTGTTTTTT. It encodes CASCIETGETGELFF.

This clonotype was counted many times. V usage is TRBV6-1 and J usage is TRBJ2-7; TRBD1 matches 7 bases. The V segment lost 4 bases and the J segment 1 base; nucleotides outside the gene matches: 4. CDR1 MNHNS and CDR2 SASEGT come from the germline V gene. The CDR3 covers 14 residues. Here the CDR3 reads CASSVETGSYEQYF. CDR3 sequence (DNA): TGTGCCAGCAGTGTAGAGACAGGGTCCTACGAGCAGTACTTC.